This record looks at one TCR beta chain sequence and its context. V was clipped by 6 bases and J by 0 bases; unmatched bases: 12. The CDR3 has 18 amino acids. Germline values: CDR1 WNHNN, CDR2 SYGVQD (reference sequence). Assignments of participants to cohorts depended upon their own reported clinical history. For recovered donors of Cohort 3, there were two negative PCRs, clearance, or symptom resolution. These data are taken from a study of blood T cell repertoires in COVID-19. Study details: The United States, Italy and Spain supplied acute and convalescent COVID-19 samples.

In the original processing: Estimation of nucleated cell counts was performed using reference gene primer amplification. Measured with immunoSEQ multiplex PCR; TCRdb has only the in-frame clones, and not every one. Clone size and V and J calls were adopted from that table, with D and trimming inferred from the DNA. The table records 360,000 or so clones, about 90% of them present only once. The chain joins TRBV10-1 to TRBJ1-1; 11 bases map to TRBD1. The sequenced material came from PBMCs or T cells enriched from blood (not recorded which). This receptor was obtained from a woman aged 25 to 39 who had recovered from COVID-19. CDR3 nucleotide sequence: TGCGCCAGCAGCCCCCGTGGACAGGGGGCCTTTATGAACACTGAAGCTTTCTTT. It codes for CASSPRGQGAFMNTEAFF.